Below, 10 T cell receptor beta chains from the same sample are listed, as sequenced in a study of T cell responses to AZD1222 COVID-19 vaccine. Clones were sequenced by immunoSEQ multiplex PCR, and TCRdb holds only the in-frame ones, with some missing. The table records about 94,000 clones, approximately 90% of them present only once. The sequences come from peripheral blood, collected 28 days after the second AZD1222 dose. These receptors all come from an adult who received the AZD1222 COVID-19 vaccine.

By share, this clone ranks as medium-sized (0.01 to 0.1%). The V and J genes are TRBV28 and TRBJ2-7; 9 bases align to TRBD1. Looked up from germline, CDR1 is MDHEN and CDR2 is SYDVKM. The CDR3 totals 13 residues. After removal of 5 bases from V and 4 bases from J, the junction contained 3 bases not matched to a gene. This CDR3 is CASSIGTGYEQYF. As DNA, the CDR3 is TGTGCCAGCAGTATAGGGACAGGGTACGAGCAGTACTTC. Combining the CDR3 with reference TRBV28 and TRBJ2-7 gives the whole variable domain DVKVTQSSRYLVKRTGEKVFLECVQDMDHENMFWYRQDPGLGLRLIYFSYDVKMKEKGDIPEGYSVSREKKERFSLILESASTNQTSMYLCASSIGTGYEQYFGPGTRLTVT.

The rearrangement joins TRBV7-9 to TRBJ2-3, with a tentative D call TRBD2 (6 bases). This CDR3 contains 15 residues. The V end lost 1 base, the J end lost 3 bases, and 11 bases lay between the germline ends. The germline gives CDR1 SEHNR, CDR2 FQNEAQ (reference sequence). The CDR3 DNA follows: TGTGCCAGCAGCTTAGGCGGGATACGGACAGATACGCAGTATTTT. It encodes CASSLGGIRTDTQYF.

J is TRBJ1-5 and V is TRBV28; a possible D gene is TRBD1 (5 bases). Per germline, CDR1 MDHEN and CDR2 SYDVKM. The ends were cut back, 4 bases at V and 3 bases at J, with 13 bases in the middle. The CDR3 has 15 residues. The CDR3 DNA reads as TGTGCCAGCAGTTCACTAGACAGCCACAATCAGCCCCAGCATTTT. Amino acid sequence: CASSSLDSHNQPQHF.

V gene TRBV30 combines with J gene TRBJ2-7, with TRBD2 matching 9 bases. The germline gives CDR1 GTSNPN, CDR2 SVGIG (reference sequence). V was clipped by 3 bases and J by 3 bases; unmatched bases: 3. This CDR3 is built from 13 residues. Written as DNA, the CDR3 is TGTGCCTGGAGCTGGCGGGGGGGCTACGAGCAGTACTTC. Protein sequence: CAWSWRGGYEQYF.

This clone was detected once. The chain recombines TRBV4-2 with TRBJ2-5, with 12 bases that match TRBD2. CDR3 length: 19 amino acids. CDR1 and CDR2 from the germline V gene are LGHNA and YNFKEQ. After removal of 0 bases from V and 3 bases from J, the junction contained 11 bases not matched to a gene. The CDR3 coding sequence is TGTGCCAGCAGCCAAGATTGGGTCCGGACTAGCGGGGCGAAAGAGACCCAGTACTTC. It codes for CASSQDWVRTSGAKETQYF.

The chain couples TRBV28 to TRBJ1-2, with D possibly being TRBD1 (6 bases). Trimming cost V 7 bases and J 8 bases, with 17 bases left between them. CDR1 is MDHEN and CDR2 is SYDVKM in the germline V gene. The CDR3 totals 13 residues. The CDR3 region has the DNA TGTGCCAGCATTTCCCAGGGGAATACGGGCTACACCTTC. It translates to CASISQGNTGYTF.

CDR3 residues: CASSRTVNSNQPQHF. The CDR3 DNA follows: TGTGCCAGCAGTCGGACGGTAAATAGCAATCAGCCCCAGCATTTT. The chain has TRBV7-2 and TRBJ1-5; no firm D call. Trimming pared 6 bases from V and 0 bases from J, leaving 12 bases between. CDR1 and CDR2 (germline): SGHTA, FQGNSA. The CDR3 is 15 amino acids.

The CDR3 DNA follows: TGTGCCAGTAGTATAGGGGCAGGGTTTAGCACAGATACGCAGTATTTT. Encoded protein: CASSIGAGFSTDTQYF. The chain recombines TRBV19 with TRBJ2-3; a possible D gene is TRBD1 (5 bases). The length of the CDR3 is 16 residues. Germline V gene sequence: CDR1 LNHDA, CDR2 SQIVND (reference sequence). V lost 1 base and J 0 bases, leaving 11 bases between the germline ends.

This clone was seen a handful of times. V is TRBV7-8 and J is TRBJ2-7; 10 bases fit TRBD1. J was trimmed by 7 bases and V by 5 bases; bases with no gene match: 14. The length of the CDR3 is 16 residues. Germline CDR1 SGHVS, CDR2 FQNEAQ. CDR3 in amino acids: CASSLIRDRGPREQYF. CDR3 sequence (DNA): TGTGCCAGCAGCCTGATCCGGGACAGGGGCCCCCGGGAGCAGTACTTC.

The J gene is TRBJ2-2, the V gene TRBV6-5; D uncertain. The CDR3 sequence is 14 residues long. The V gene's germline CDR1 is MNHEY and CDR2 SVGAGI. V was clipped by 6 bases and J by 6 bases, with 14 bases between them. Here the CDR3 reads CASRPTRSAGELFF. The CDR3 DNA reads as TGTGCCAGCAGACCGACTCGAAGCGCCGGGGAGCTGTTTTTT.